The clone carrying this T cell receptor (beta chain) was counted a single time. What it binds is not known. The data are from a study of STAT3 mutations in large granular lymphocyte leukemia. Study-level information: Roughly half the longitudinally sequenced T-LGLL patients had canonical STAT3 mutations. Over half of T-LGLL patients had one or more immunosuppressive regimens.

Study-wide results and limits: Every T-LGLL patient had at least one immunodominant TCRbeta clonotype. After therapy, about 30% of the 18 patients switched clonotypes, all new clones STAT3 wild type.

Using immunoSEQ multiplex PCR, the repertoire was profiled, and TCRdb retains in-frame clones only, with some absent. In the table there are more than 2,000 clones, 50% to 80% of which are singletons. This CDR3 spans 15 amino acids. Germline V gene data show CDR1 as MNHEY and CDR2 as SVGAGI. The trim removed 4 bases at V and 0 bases at J, leaving 5 bases unmatched. Sequenced sample: peripheral blood mononuclear cells. This clonotype was obtained from a man aged 60-69 years with T-cell large granular lymphocyte leukemia. Some clones in this sample may be carry-over from other donors' samples. The genes are TRBV6-5 and TRBJ2-7; TRBD2 matches at 8 bases. This CDR3 is CASSFQRGLSYEQYF. The CDR3 DNA follows: TGTGCCAGCAGTTTCCAGCGGGGGCTCTCCTACGAGCAGTACTTC.